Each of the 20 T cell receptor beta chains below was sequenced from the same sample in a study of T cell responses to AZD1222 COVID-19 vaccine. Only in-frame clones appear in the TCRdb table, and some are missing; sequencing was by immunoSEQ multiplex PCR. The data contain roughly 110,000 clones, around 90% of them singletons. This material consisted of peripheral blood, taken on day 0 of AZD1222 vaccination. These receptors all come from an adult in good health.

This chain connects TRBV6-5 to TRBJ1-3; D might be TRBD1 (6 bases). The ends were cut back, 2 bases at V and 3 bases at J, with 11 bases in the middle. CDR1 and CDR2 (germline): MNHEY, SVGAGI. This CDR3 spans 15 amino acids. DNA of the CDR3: TGTGCCAGCAGTTACACGGGGGCCTATGGAAACACCATATATTTT. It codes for CASSYTGAYGNTIYF.

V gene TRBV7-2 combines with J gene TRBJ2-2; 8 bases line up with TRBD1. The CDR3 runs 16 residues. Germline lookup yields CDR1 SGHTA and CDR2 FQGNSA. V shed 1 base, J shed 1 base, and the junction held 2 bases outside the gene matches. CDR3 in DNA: TGTGCCAGCAGCTTAGGACAGGGGCTGAACACCGGGGAGCTGTTTTTT. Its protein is CASSLGQGLNTGELFF.

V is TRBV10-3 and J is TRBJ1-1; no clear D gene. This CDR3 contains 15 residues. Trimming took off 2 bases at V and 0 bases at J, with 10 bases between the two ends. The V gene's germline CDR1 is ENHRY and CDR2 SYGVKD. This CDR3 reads CAISEAAGLNTEAFF. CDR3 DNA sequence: TGTGCCATCAGTGAGGCCGCAGGATTGAACACTGAAGCTTTCTTT.

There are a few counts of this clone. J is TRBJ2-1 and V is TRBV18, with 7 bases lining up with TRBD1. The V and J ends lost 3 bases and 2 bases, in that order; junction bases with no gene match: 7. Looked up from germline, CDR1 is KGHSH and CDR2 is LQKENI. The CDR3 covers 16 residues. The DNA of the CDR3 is TGTGCCAGCTCACCGCGTCAAGGGGGCGCCTACAATGAGCAGTTCTTC. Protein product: CASSPRQGGAYNEQFF.

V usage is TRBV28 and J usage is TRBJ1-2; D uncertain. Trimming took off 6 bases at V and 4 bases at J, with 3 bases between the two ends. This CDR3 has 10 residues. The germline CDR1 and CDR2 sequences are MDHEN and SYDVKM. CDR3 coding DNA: TGTGCCAGCAGACGCTATGGCTACACCTTC. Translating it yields CASRRYGYTF.

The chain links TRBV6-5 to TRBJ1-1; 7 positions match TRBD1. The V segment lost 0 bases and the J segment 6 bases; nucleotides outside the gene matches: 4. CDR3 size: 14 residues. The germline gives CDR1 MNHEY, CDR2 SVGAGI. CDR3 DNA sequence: TGTGCCAGCAGTTACTCGAAAAGGGGGCCTGAAGCTTTCTTT. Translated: CASSYSKRGPEAFF.

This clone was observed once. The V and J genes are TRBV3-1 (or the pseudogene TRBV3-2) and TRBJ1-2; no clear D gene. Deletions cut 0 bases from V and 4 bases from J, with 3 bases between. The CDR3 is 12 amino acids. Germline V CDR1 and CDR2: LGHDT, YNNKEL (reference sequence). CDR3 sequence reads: CASSQEFYGYTF. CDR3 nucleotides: TGTGCCAGCAGCCAAGAATTCTATGGCTACACCTTC.

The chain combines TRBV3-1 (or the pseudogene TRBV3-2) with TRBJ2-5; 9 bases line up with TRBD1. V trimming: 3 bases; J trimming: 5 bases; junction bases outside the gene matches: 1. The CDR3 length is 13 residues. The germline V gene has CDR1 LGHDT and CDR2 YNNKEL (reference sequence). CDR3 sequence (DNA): TGTGCCAGCAGCCAGACAGGGGGGGAGACCCAGTACTTC. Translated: CASSQTGGETQYF.

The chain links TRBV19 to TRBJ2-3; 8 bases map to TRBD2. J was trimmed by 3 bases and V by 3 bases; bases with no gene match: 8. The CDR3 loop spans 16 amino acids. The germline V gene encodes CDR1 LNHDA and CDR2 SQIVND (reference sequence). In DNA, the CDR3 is TGTGCCAGTAGTATCGCGCTAGCGGGTTTTACAGATACGCAGTATTTT. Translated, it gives CASSIALAGFTDTQYF. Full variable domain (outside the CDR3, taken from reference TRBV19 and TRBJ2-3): DGGITQSPKYLFRKEGQNVTLSCEQNLNHDAMYWYRQDPGQGLRLIYYSQIVNDFQKGDIAEGYSVSREKKESFPLTVTSAQKNPTAFYLCASSIALAGFTDTQYFGPGTRLTVL.

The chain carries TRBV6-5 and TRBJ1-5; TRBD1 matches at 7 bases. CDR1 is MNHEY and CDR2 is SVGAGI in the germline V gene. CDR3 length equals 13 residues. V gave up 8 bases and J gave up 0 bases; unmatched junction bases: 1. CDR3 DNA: TGTGCCAGCGGGACAGTTAGCAATCAGCCCCAGCATTTT. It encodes CASGTVSNQPQHF.

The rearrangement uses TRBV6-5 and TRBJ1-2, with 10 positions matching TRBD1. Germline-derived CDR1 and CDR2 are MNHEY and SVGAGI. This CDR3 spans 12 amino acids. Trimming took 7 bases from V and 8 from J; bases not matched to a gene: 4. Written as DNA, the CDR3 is TGTGCCAGCACCTGGGGACAGGGGGGCTACACCTTC. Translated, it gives CASTWGQGGYTF.

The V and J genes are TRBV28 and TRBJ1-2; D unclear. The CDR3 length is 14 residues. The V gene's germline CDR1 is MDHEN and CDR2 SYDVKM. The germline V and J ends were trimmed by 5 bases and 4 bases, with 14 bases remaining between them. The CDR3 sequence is CASSPLGLSYGYTF. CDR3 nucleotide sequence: TGTGCCAGCAGTCCCCTCGGGTTATCCTATGGCTACACCTTC.

In DNA form, the CDR3 reads TGTGCCAGCAGTTACTCAACTCTTTCCTACGAGCAGTACTTC. It encodes CASSYSTLSYEQYF. V gene TRBV6-2 or TRBV6-3 combines with J gene TRBJ2-7; D remains unclear. CDR3 length: 14 residues. The V and J ends lost 0 bases and 1 base respectively, with 7 bases between them. Germline CDR1 MNHEY, CDR2 SVGEGT.

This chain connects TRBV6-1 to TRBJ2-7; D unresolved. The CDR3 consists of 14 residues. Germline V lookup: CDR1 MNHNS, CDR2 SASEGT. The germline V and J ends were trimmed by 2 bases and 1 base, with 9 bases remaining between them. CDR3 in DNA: TGTGCCAGCAGTGAACTCCCAGTGTCCTACGAGCAGTACTTC. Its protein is CASSELPVSYEQYF.

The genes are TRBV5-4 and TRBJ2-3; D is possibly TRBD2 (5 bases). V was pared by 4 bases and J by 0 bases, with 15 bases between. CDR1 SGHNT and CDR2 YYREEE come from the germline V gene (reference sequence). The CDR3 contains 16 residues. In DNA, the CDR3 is TGTGCCAGCAGCCAAGCTAGGCGGGTTAGCACAGATACGCAGTATTTT. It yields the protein CASSQARRVSTDTQYF.

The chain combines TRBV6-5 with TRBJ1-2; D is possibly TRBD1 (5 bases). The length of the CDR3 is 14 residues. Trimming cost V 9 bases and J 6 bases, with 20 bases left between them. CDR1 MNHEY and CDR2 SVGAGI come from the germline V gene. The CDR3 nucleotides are TGTGCCAGTTTGGGGGGGGGAGTATGGCATGGCTACACCTTC. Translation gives CASLGGGVWHGYTF.

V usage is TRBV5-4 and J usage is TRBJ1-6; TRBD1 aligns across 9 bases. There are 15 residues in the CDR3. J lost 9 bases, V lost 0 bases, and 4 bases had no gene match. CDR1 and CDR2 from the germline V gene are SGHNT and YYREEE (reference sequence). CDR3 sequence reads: CASSLAQGAGSPLHF. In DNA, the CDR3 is TGTGCCAGCAGCTTGGCACAGGGGGCCGGTTCACCCCTCCACTTT. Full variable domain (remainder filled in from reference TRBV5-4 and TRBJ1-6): ETGVTQSPTHLIKTRGQQVTLRCSSQSGHNTVSWYQQALGQGPQFIFQYYREEENGRGNFPPRFSGLQFPNYSSELNVNALELDDSALYLCASSLAQGAGSPLHFGNGTRLTVT.

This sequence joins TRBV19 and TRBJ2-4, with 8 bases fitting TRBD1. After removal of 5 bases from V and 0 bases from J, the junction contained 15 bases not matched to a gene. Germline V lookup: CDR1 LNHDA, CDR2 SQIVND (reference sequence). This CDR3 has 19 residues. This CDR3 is CASSYEAGGGSLAKNIQYF. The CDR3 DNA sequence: TGTGCCAGTAGTTATGAGGCAGGGGGCGGATCGCTAGCCAAAAACATTCAGTACTTC.

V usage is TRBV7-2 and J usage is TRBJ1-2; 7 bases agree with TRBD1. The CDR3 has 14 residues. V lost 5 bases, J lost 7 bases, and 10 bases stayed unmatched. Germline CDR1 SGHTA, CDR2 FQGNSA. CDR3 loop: CASSPYDRASGYTF. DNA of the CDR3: TGTGCCAGCAGCCCCTACGACAGGGCCAGTGGCTACACCTTC.

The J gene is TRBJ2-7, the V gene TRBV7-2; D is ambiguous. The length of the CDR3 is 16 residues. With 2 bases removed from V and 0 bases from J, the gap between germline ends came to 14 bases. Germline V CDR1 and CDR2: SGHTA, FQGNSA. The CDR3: CASSLQSVSTSYEQYF. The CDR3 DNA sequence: TGTGCCAGCAGCTTACAGTCAGTTTCTACCTCCTACGAGCAGTACTTC. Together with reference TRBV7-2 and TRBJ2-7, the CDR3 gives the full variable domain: GAGVSQSPSNKVTEKGKDVELRCDPISGHTALYWYRQSLGQGLEFLIYFQGNSAPDKSGLPSDRFSAERTGGSVSTLTIQRTQQEDSAVYLCASSLQSVSTSYEQYFGPGTRLTVT.